The source of this T cell receptor (beta chain) is a study of neurological immune-mediated disorders. Whole-study findings and limits: Across subjects, expanded clones had no CDR3 amino acid sequences in common, pointing to private repertoires in all groups. HTLV-1-associated myelopathy led in TCR clonal expansion, while multiple sclerosis ranked lowest, below healthy controls.

Germline CDR1 SGHAT, CDR2 FQNNGV. The CDR3 consists of 15 residues. The V and J ends lost 3 bases and 1 base respectively, with 7 bases between them. In this sample, this clonotype turned up many times. The antigen is unknown. The sorted libraries were made from some 960,000 CD4+ or CD8+ T cells. cDNA synthesis was performed by 5'RACE with 10-nucleotide random UMIs. TCRdb ran MiXCR on the 5' RACE reads and lists one entry per CDR3 protein. Of 16,000 or so distinct CDR3 sequences listed, around 9% are singletons. The sample consisted of CD8+ T cells from blood. The chain combines TRBV11-2 with TRBJ1-6; unclear D gene. This sequence was found in a man aged 45-65 years in good health. The CDR3 protein is CASSLTSSYNSPLHF. The CDR3 nucleotides are TGTGCCAGCAGCTTGACGAGTTCCTATAATTCACCCCTCCACTTT.